The 8 T cell receptor beta chains presented below share a single source sample, sequenced in a study of glioma-infiltrating T cells after dendritic cell vaccination. TCRdb's copy holds only in-frame clones and misses some; the assay was immunoSEQ multiplex PCR. Among around 97,000 clones listed, approximately 80% were seen once. Sequenced material: blood, taken before dendritic cell vaccination. The receptor set was obtained from a human donor with glioblastoma.

This sequence joins TRBV2 and TRBJ2-3; TRBD2 agrees at 12 bases. The CDR3 is 16 amino acids. From germline, CDR1 is SNHLY and CDR2 FYNNEI. V lost 4 bases to trimming and J lost 2 bases; unmatched junction nucleotides: 4. DNA of the CDR3: TGTGCCAGCAGTGGGCGGACTAGCGGGATCACAGATACGCAGTATTTT. Translation gives CASSGRTSGITDTQYF.

The rearrangement joins TRBV9 to TRBJ1-2, with D possibly matching TRBD1 (5 bases). V lost 1 base and J 5 bases, leaving 9 bases between the germline ends. Per germline, CDR1 SGDLS and CDR2 YYNGEE. The CDR3 has 13 amino acids. The CDR3 sequence is CASSVPGLYGYTF. CDR3 sequence (DNA): TGTGCCAGCAGCGTACCAGGGCTGTATGGCTACACCTTC.

The gene calls are TRBV11-1 and TRBJ2-1, with D perhaps TRBD2 (5 bases). V was trimmed by 5 bases and J by 4 bases, leaving 9 bases between them. The germline gives CDR1 SGHAT, CDR2 FQDESV (reference sequence). The CDR3 length is 13 residues. Here the CDR3 DNA reads TGTGCCAGCAGCACCGGACTGTACAATGAGCAGTTCTTC. Translated: CASSTGLYNEQFF.

The chain employs TRBV19 and TRBJ1-2; D gene uncertain. The V end was cut by 1 base, the J end by 6 bases, with 9 bases between. This CDR3 region has 13 residues. CDR1 and CDR2 (germline): LNHDA, SQIVND (reference sequence). The CDR3 bases are TGTGCCAGTAGTATAGGGCGGAGGAATGGCTACACCTTC. As protein: CASSIGRRNGYTF.

The rearrangement uses TRBV16 and TRBJ1-1; D gene ambiguous. Trimming pared 4 bases from V and 5 bases from J, leaving 17 bases between. The CDR3 is 15 amino acids. CDR1 and CDR2 (germline): KGHSY, FQNENV. CDR3 DNA sequence: TGTGCCAGCAGCCCAGAGGCCGGGGAATTGACTGAAGCTTTCTTT. Protein: CASSPEAGELTEAFF.

This chain joins TRBV30 and TRBJ2-7, with D possibly TRBD1 on 5 matching bases. Germline values: CDR1 GTSNPN, CDR2 SVGIG (reference sequence). The CDR3 covers 15 residues. V lost 2 bases to trimming and J lost 0 bases, with 14 bases between them. DNA for the CDR3: TGTGCCTGGAGTCCGCCAGTAGACAGCTCCTACGAGCAGTACTTC. Its translation is CAWSPPVDSSYEQYF.

This clone was observed a handful of times. The chain is built from TRBV4-1 and TRBJ1-3; D call uncertain. From germline, CDR1 is MGHRA and CDR2 YSYEKL. Deletions cut 3 bases from V and 0 bases from J, with 9 bases between. CDR3 length: 15 amino acids. CDR3 region: CASSQPRISGNTIYF. The CDR3 DNA reads as TGCGCCAGCAGCCAGCCCAGGATCTCTGGAAACACCATATATTTT.

V is TRBV4-3 and J is TRBJ2-5, with 10 bases aligning to TRBD1. The CDR3 spans 15 residues. Germline CDR1 is LGHNA and CDR2 is YSLEER. Unmatched junction bases numbered 5, after V lost 3 bases and J lost 4 bases. This chain's CDR3 is CASSHGQGVRETQYF. CDR3 coding DNA: TGCGCCAGCAGCCACGGACAGGGGGTACGAGAGACCCAGTACTTC.